This T cell receptor (beta chain) originates from a study of cytomegalovirus exposure and HLA in healthy donors. Study-wide background: A later analysis reported the roughly 120 validation repertoires used the same platform as the 500 to 800 first-cohort repertoires. Study-wide results and limits: Subsequent analysis found a tendency for first-cohort TCR clusters to co-occur within the 95 to 150 validation repertoires.

This CDR3 spans 15 amino acids. V was shortened by 5 bases and J by 4 bases, with 17 bases between the two germline ends. Germline-derived CDR1 and CDR2 are MNHEY and SVGAGI. This clone has just a few counts. Its antigen is unidentified. Sequenced by immunoSEQ multiplex PCR; TCRdb stores in-frame clones only, minus some. This table has about 120,000 clones, about 88% appearing once. The TCR was taken from a young woman in good health and CMV-seronegative. The sequencing sample was made of PBMCs. The chain employs TRBV6-5 and TRBJ1-1, with TRBD1 as a possible D gene (6 bases). The CDR3 sequence: CASSLTSGVGTEAFF. CDR3 sequence (DNA): TGTGCCAGCAGTCTAACATCAGGGGTTGGCACTGAAGCTTTCTTT.